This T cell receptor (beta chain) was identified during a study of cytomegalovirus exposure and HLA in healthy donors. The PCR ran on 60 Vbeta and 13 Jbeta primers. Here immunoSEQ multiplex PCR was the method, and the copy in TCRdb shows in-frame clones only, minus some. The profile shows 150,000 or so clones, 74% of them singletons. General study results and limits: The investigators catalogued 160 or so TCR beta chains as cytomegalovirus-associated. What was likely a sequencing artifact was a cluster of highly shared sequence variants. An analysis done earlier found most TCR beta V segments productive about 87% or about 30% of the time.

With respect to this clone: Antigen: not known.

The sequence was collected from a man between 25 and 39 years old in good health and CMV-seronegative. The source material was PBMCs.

The CDR3 DNA sequence: TGTGCCAGCAGCCAAGATGTGTCGCGGGGGGATTCACCCCTCCACTTT. Residues: CASSQDVSRGDSPLHF. This rearrangement joins TRBV4-2 to TRBJ1-6, with TRBD1 as a possible D gene (5 bases). Germline lookup yields CDR1 LGHNA and CDR2 YNFKEQ. Trimming pared 0 bases from V and 8 bases from J, leaving 14 bases between. CDR3 length: 16 residues.